Below, 30 T cell receptor beta chains from the same sample are listed, as sequenced in a study of tumor-infiltrating lymphocytes in primary liver carcinoma. They got blood RNA out of unsorted whole blood and also pulled out germline DNA. A constant-region primer served to make TCR beta cDNA from roughly 480 ng total RNA. Each TCR beta library was derived from three nested multiplex PCR rounds that employed slightly modified ARM-PCR. TRBV1-TRBV30 forward primers paired with a C-beta reverse primer drove the first two PCR rounds, 10 cycles each. MiXCR was run by TCRdb on the multiplex PCR reads, yielding one entry per CDR3 protein. This sample carries about 330,000 distinct CDR3 sequences, about 61% of them seen once, and the ten largest clones take approximately 5.9%. The sample was peripheral blood. These receptors all come from a man aged 40-55 years with primary liver carcinoma and hepatitis B virus infection.

The V call is TRBV5-6, the J call TRBJ2-7; no definite D call. Trimming took 4 bases from V and 7 from J, leaving 27 bases between them. CDR1 is SGHDT and CDR2 is YYEEEE in the germline V gene. This CDR3 comprises 17 residues. This CDR3 is CASSMLTAFELSEEQYF. The CDR3 nucleotides are TGTGCCAGCAGCATGCTAACGGCGTTTGAACTATCGGAAGAGCAGTACTTC.

The table lists this clonotype with a few counts. The chain recombines TRBV6-5 with TRBJ2-3; TRBD2 might be the D (5 bases). V was cut by 6 bases and J by 4 bases, with 17 bases left in between. Germline-derived CDR1 and CDR2 are MNHEY and SVGAGI. The CDR3 runs to 15 residues. The CDR3 nucleotides read TGTGCCAGCAGCAACACGGGGTTAGGATCAGATACGCAGTATTTT. This translates into CASSNTGLGSDTQYF.

As regards this clonotype: The junction does not match germline at one end; this may be a read error. This chain connects TRBV30 to TRBJ1-1; TRBD1 matches at 8 bases. The CDR3 runs 13 residues. The germline V gene has CDR1 GTSNPN and CDR2 SVGIG (reference sequence). CDR3 nucleotide sequence: TGTGCTTGGAGTCGTCAGGGGGCTACTGAAGCTTTCTTT. Protein product: CAWSRQGATEAFF.

Points on this clonotype: This may come from a read error, since a much larger clone is one base off. This likely comes from a read error, as the CDR3 has no conserved phenylalanine or tryptophan at its end. The CDR3 DNA is TGTGCCAGCAGCTTAGTGGGACAGGAGCAGTACTTA. Its protein product is CASSLVGQEQYL. This chain joins TRBV7-9 and TRBJ2-7; 7 positions match TRBD1. J was trimmed by 7 bases and V by 1 base; bases with no gene match: 1. Germline V gene sequence: CDR1 SEHNR, CDR2 FQNEAQ (reference sequence). The CDR3 consists of 12 residues.

In regard to this clonotype: A clone one base away is much larger, so this may be a read error. The chain recombines TRBV4-1 with TRBJ2-1; tentatively, D is TRBD1 (7 bases). Germline values: CDR1 MGHRA, CDR2 YSYEKL. The CDR3 extends over 13 amino acids. CDR3 nucleotides: TGCGCCAGCAGCCAAGAGGCGGGAAGGGGGCAGCTCTTC. Translated: CASSQEAGRGQLF.

Details on this clonotype: This may stem from a read error, because a much larger clone lies one nucleotide away. J is TRBJ2-5 and V is TRBV5-6; D is possibly TRBD1 (7 bases). The CDR3 is made up of 14 amino acids. Per germline, CDR1 SGHDT and CDR2 YYEEEE. DNA of the CDR3: TGTGCCACCAGCTTGGGGGGACAGCAAGAGACCCAGTACTTC. Amino acids: CATSLGGQQETQYF.

The chain employs TRBV28 and TRBJ2-7; the D call may be TRBD1 or TRBD2 (5 bases each). V lost 6 bases and J 3 bases, leaving 12 bases between the germline ends. Germline lookup yields CDR1 MDHEN and CDR2 SYDVKM. The CDR3 spans 13 residues. CDR3 region: CASSLGPRYEQYF. CDR3 DNA: TGTGCCAGCAGCCTGGGACCGCGCTACGAGCAGTACTTC.

This clonotype was recorded a few times. This sequence joins TRBV6-6 and TRBJ2-1, with TRBD1 matching over 11 bases. CDR1 MNHNY and CDR2 SVGAGI come from the germline V gene (reference sequence). There are 17 residues in the CDR3. The J segment lost 8 bases and the V segment lost 2 bases, leaving 11 bases of the junction unmatched. CDR3 sequence reads: CASSYLDLDRGLYEQFF. DNA for the CDR3: TGTGCCAGCAGTTACCTCGACTTGGACAGGGGGCTCTATGAGCAGTTCTTC.

The chain links TRBV30 to TRBJ1-5; D is uncertain. Trimming cost V 0 bases and J 7 bases, with 16 bases left between them. CDR1 is GTSNPN and CDR2 is SVGIG in the germline V gene (reference sequence). The CDR3 covers 15 residues. The CDR3 coding sequence is TGTGCCTGGAGTGTCGGAACATTTACTAAACAGCCCCAGCATTTT. The encoded protein is CAWSVGTFTKQPQHF.

This clonotype was detected only a few times. This chain uses TRBV24-1 with TRBJ2-1; 14 bases map to TRBD2. The CDR3 loop spans 18 amino acids. Losses at the gene ends were 3 bases for V and 3 bases for J; bases not matched to a gene: 6. Germline loops: CDR1 KGHDR, CDR2 SFDVKD. As DNA, the CDR3 is TGTGCCACCAGTGATCGCGGGACTAGCGGGAGAATCTACAATGAGCAGTTCTTC. Translated, it gives CATSDRGTSGRIYNEQFF.

This sequence joins TRBV5-1 and TRBJ2-7; possibly TRBD1 for D (5 bases). V dropped 2 bases and J dropped 0 bases, with 12 bases sitting between them. The germline CDR1 and CDR2 sequences are SGHRS and YFSETQ. The CDR3 totals 15 residues. CDR3: CASSFPTVSSYEQYF. DNA of the CDR3: TGCGCCAGCAGCTTCCCGACAGTAAGCTCCTACGAGCAGTACTTC.

V and J are TRBV11-1 and TRBJ2-3; D not certain. CDR1 and CDR2 from the germline V gene are SGHAT and FQDESV (reference sequence). CDR3 length: 13 residues. The CDR3 DNA reads as TGTGGTAGCAAGGGAACAGTCACAGATACGCAGTATTTT. As protein: CGSKGTVTDTQYF.

This sequence joins TRBV11-2 and TRBJ2-7, with 10 bases aligning to TRBD2. Germline CDR1 is SGHAT and CDR2 is FQNNGV. With V trimmed by 8 bases and J by 4 bases, 11 bases remained unmatched. CDR3 length: 15 residues. In DNA, the CDR3 is TGTGCCAGCTTAGATGGGCTTAGCGGGGGGTACGAGCAGTACTTC. It specifies CASLDGLSGGYEQYF. The whole variable domain, filled in from reference TRBV11-2 and TRBJ2-7, reads EAGVAQSPRYKIIEKRQSVAFWCNPISGHATLYWYQQILGQGPKLLIQFQNNGVVDDSQLPKDRFSAERLKGVDSTLKIQPAKLEDSAVYLCASLDGLSGGYEQYFGPGTRLTVT.

This chain links TRBV6-1 with TRBJ2-5, with TRBD2 matching 13 bases. This CDR3 contains 17 residues. Germline trimming cut 5 bases from V and 2 bases from J; bases unmatched to any gene: 8. In germline, CDR1 is MNHNS, CDR2 SASEGT. CDR3 in amino acids: CASSTHRLAGGQETQYF. In DNA form, the CDR3 reads TGTGCCAGCAGTACCCACCGACTAGCGGGAGGTCAAGAGACCCAGTACTTC.

Turning to this clonotype: This may stem from a read error, because a much larger clone lies one nucleotide away. The chain joins TRBV12-3 or TRBV12-4 to TRBJ2-7, with TRBD2 as a possible D gene (5 bases). The CDR3 contains 12 residues. The CDR3 coding sequence is TGTGCCAACAGTTTCGGGACCTACGAGCAGTACTTC. Its protein is CANSFGTYEQYF.

This chain uses TRBV5-1 with TRBJ2-2; the D call may be TRBD1 or TRBD2 (5 bases each). CDR1 is SGHRS and CDR2 is YFSETQ in the germline V gene. CDR3 length equals 13 residues. Trimming took 7 bases from V and 3 from J, leaving 10 bases between them. CDR3 protein: CASGLGDTGELFF. The DNA of the CDR3 is TGCGCCAGCGGCCTGGGGGACACCGGGGAGCTGTTTTTT. Drawing the rest from reference TRBV5-1 and TRBJ2-2, the complete variable domain is KAGVTQTPRYLIKTRGQQVTLSCSPISGHRSVSWYQQTPGQGLQFLFEYFSETQRNKGNFPGRFSGRQFSNSRSEMNVSTLELGDSALYLCASGLGDTGELFFGEGSRLTVL.

The rearrangement joins TRBV28 to TRBJ1-6, with a possible D match to TRBD1 (5 bases). V lost 5 bases, J lost 5 bases, and 13 bases lay in between. The CDR3 extends over 15 amino acids. CDR1 is MDHEN, CDR2 SYDVKM, per germline. CDR3 sequence reads: CASSLKGRNNSPLHF. Here the CDR3 DNA reads TGTGCCAGCAGTCTTAAGGGGCGGAATAATTCACCCCTCCACTTT.

This clonotype occurred once. Because it lacks the conserved phenylalanine or tryptophan at the end, this CDR3 is likely a read error. The chain combines TRBV11-2 with TRBJ2-7; TRBD2 matches at 8 bases. Germline V gene data show CDR1 as SGHAT and CDR2 as FQNNGV. This CDR3 comprises 14 residues. The CDR3 DNA is TGCGCCAGCAGCTCTGGGACTAGTGGCTACGAGCAGTACTCC. Translated: CASSSGTSGYEQYS.

As to this clonotype: Because it lacks the conserved phenylalanine or tryptophan at the end, this CDR3 is likely a read error. This sequence joins TRBV4-2 and TRBJ2-3; no definite D call. V lost 4 bases and J 3 bases, leaving 20 bases between the germline ends. The length of the CDR3 is 17 residues. Germline V gives CDR1 LGHNA, CDR2 YNFKEQ. The CDR3 reads CASSPLSQGQATDTQYY. The CDR3 DNA reads TGTGCCAGCAGCCCCCTATCCCAAGGTCAGGCAACAGATACGCAGTATTAT.

Comment on this clonotype: This may come from a read error, since a much larger clone is one base off. The CDR3 coding sequence is TGCGCCAGCAGCCCGCGACTAGGGGGAGTTGGGGAGCTGTTTTTT. Translation: CASSPRLGGVGELFF. V and J are TRBV4-1 and TRBJ2-2; D may match TRBD1 or TRBD2 (6 bases each). V lost 4 bases to trimming and J lost 8 bases, with 17 bases between them. The CDR3 is made up of 15 amino acids. Per germline, CDR1 MGHRA and CDR2 YSYEKL.

Of note for this clonotype: A read error is possible here, since a much larger clone lies one base away. This chain uses TRBV12-3 or TRBV12-4 with TRBJ2-1, with 8 bases lining up with TRBD2. The CDR3 spans 15 residues. CDR3 nucleotide sequence: TGTGCCAGTCAAAGGGCGGGAGGCCCCTACAATAAGCAGTTCTTC. Translation: CASQRAGGPYNKQFF.

Concerning this clonotype itself: A much larger clone lies one base from this, so it may be a read error. The CDR3 protein is CVSSSQPSNQPQHF. CDR3 nucleotides: TGTGTCAGCAGCTCACAACCCAGCAATCAGCCCCAGCATTTT. The genes are TRBV7-8 and TRBJ1-5; unclear D gene. Germline V gene data show CDR1 as SGHVS and CDR2 as FQNEAQ. This CDR3 has 14 residues. Full variable domain (outside the CDR3, taken from reference TRBV7-8 and TRBJ1-5): GAGVSQSPRYKVAKRGQDVALRCDPISGHVSLFWYQQALGQGPEFLTYFQNEAQLDKSGLPSDRFFAERPEGSVSTLKIQRTQQEDSAVYLCVSSSQPSNQPQHFGDGTRLSIL.

A few counts support this clonotype. The rearrangement joins TRBV5-1 to TRBJ2-3; 9 nucleotides align to TRBD2. The V segment lost 1 base and the J segment 4 bases; nucleotides outside the gene matches: 1. The germline V gene has CDR1 SGHRS and CDR2 YFSETQ. There are 14 residues in the CDR3. The CDR3 here is CASSLTSGPDTQYF. DNA for the CDR3: TGCGCCAGCAGCTTGACTAGCGGGCCAGATACGCAGTATTTT.

This chain links TRBV4-1 with TRBJ2-1; D possibly matches TRBD1 or TRBD2 (6 bases each). V was clipped by 1 base and J by 12 bases, with 16 bases between them. The CDR3 loop spans 14 amino acids. Germline values: CDR1 MGHRA, CDR2 YSYEKL. The CDR3, as DNA: TGCGCCAGCAGCCAAGTGGGAGGACAGCGGGTGCAGTTCTTC. Translated, it gives CASSQVGGQRVQFF.

This clonotype is a singleton in its sample. A read error may account for a junction end that differs from germline. The chain has TRBV6-2 or TRBV6-3 and TRBJ2-7, with 9 bases lining up with TRBD1. This CDR3 spans 15 amino acids. The V gene's germline CDR1 is MNHEY and CDR2 SVGEGT. The CDR3 DNA sequence: TGTGGCAGCAGTTACTCGGACAGGGGAGTGGGCGAGCAGTACTTC. This gives the protein CGSSYSDRGVGEQYF.

Turning to this clonotype: Given a much more abundant clone one base away, this may be a read error. V and J are TRBV6-2 or TRBV6-3 and TRBJ2-4; 8 bases are shared with TRBD1. The ends lost 6 bases at V and 8 bases at J; junction bases unmatched: 12. Germline loops: CDR1 MNHEY, CDR2 SVGEGT. The CDR3 runs to 15 residues. The CDR3 region has the DNA TGTGCCAGCAGAACGGACAGGGTCCACGGGGACATTCAGTACTTC. Its protein product is CASRTDRVHGDIQYF.

About this clonotype: The missing conserved phenylalanine or tryptophan at the end of this CDR3 makes a read error likely. V gene TRBV28 combines with J gene TRBJ1-3; unclear D gene. The V gene lost 6 bases and the J gene lost 4 bases, with 7 bases spanning the gap. The CDR3 extends over 12 amino acids. Germline-derived CDR1 and CDR2 are MDHEN and SYDVKM. Here the CDR3 DNA reads TGTGCCAGCAGGGGAGTAGGAAACACCATATATCTT. This translates into CASRGVGNTIYL.

This clonotype was seen a handful of times. This may stem from a read error, because a much larger clone lies one nucleotide away. This chain joins TRBV12-3 or TRBV12-4 and TRBJ2-1, with 9 bases identical to TRBD2. The CDR3 totals 14 residues. CDR3 loop: CASILTSGVNEQLF. CDR3 in DNA: TGTGCCAGCATTCTGACTAGCGGAGTCAATGAGCAGCTCTTC.

This clonotype came up once. This likely comes from a read error, as the CDR3 has no conserved phenylalanine or tryptophan at its end. No DNA is shown, since the ends of the CDR3 on it are uncertain; the CDR3 is the one TCRdb lists. The chain joins TRBV6-5 to TRBJ1-2. Including both end residues, the CDR3 is 14 amino acids long. CDR1 is MNHEY, CDR2 SVGAGI, per germline. Here the CDR3 reads CASSQRDFVTELHL.

This clonotype has ten or more counts. The rearrangement joins TRBV5-4 to TRBJ2-3; D is perhaps TRBD2 (6 bases). The germline V gene has CDR1 SGHNT and CDR2 YYREEE (reference sequence). CDR3 length: 15 residues. V shed 0 bases and J shed 0 bases, with 8 bases lying between them. The CDR3 is CASSLAGTSTDTQYF. As DNA, the CDR3 is TGTGCCAGCAGCTTGGCAGGGACTAGCACAGATACGCAGTATTTT.